Following are 3 T cell receptor beta chains from one sample sequenced in a study of T-cell reconstitution after alpha-beta-depleted transplantation in children. Preparation of the TCRbeta library was carried out with unique molecular identifiers. TCRdb reanalysed the PCR reads using MiXCR and keeps one entry per CDR3 protein. The sample has 80,000 to 95,000 distinct CDR3 sequences; 8% to 9% are singletons. The sequenced sample was PBMCs from the stem cell graft donor, obtained from the stem cell graft. Receptor source: a human donor who donated a stem cell graft to a child with congenital amegakaryocytic thrombocytopenia.

This clonotype occurred many times. The chain recombines TRBV6-1 with TRBJ1-2; D remains ambiguous. Germline V gene lookup returns CDR1 MNHNS and CDR2 SASEGT. The CDR3 is 14 residues long. V lost 7 bases and J 4 bases, leaving 16 bases between the germline ends. DNA for the CDR3: TGTGCCAGCAACCCAGGAGGATTCTTCTATGGCTACACCTTC. Translation: CASNPGGFFYGYTF.

This clonotype appeared many times. The genes are TRBV20-1 and TRBJ1-2; D perhaps matches TRBD1 (6 bases). Germline V gives CDR1 DFQATT, CDR2 SNEGSKA (reference sequence). CDR3 length: 11 amino acids. For the CDR3, the DNA is TGCAGGGTAAACAGGGTCGCGGGCTACACCTTC. As protein: CRVNRVAGYTF.

This clonotype turned up a few times. The rearrangement joins TRBV11-2 to TRBJ2-3; the D gene is possibly TRBD1 (6 bases). This CDR3 contains 14 residues. Germline CDR1 and CDR2: SGHAT and FQNNGV. The V end lost 1 base, the J end lost 5 bases, and 10 bases lay between the germline ends. The CDR3 coding sequence is TGTGCCAGCAGCTTAGGAAGGGGGTTAGATACGCAGTATTTT. It translates to CASSLGRGLDTQYF.